This TCR beta chain comes out of a study of post-analysis software for immune sequencing data (dated by TCRdb to the mid-2010s). Study-level background: Relapsing-remitting, secondary progressive and progressive-relapsing multiple sclerosis were recorded as disease courses, and subtype annotation was lacking for some patients. A subset of samples was prepared in parallel using single-end sample barcoding, then pooled and co-amplified after Illumina adapter ligation. The multiple sclerosis patient repertoires were compared with 10 to 12 previously published healthy control repertoires from donors aged roughly 6 to 25 years. What the study reported, not specific to this receptor: About five TRBV segments, including TRBV5-6, TRBV5-1 and TRBV20-1, were significantly more frequent in patients than controls. The multiple sclerosis patient group was slightly younger than the control group. Direct clustering with F measure revealed strong co-clustering of samples prepared in the same batch, which led to a batch-effect correction. Multiple sclerosis patients had significantly lower normalized Chao1 diversity than controls, a result that suggests substantial peripheral T-cell clonal expansion.

About this clonotype: Its antigen is unknown. One end of the junction does not line up with germline, which may come from a read error.

The library came from PCR. Sequencing was performed on an Illumina HiSeq 2500. To reduce PCR and sequencing biases, unique molecular identifiers were built into the TCR beta cDNA libraries. Per 1 to 10 million input T cells, approximately 500,000 cDNA molecules were obtained, such that each molecule approximated one T cell. The patient libraries were prepared and sequenced using the same protocol as the earlier healthy control dataset. Within a given batch, samples were prepared together, multiplexed and sequenced on the same HiSeq lane. The source study handled its data this way. Raw barcoded reads were processed with MIGEC, discarding single-read molecular identifier groups before consensus assembly and CDR3 extraction. VDJtools was used for post-analysis of the clonotype tables, and diversity was normalized by down-sampling every dataset to the size of the smallest sample. To correct batch-related cross-sample contamination, repertoire overlap clustering matched CDR3 amino acid sequences but not nucleotide sequences. Through fastp at Q25 and MiXCR, TCRdb rebuilt clones from the public reads, retaining in-frame beta chains. Records with the same CDR3 protein are collapsed into one entry carrying the most frequent genes and DNA. The V and J calls and clone size are TCRdb's, not the authors'. This sample comprises about 540,000 distinct CDR3 sequences, 34% of them detected only once. Approximately 5.4% of the sample is in the top ten clones.

Including cysteine and phenylalanine, the CDR3 has 16 amino acids. The kept DNA is CDR3 alone, 48 bases in frame from the first base. Reading the germline V gene gives CDR1 LGHNA and CDR2 YNFKEQ. To demonstrate the VDJtools post-analysis software, TCR beta repertoires were profiled from the peripheral blood of 10 to 15 young patients with multiple sclerosis. The patients with multiple sclerosis were children and adolescents between about 6 and 17 years of age. This receptor chain uses TRBV4-2 and TRBJ2-1; 9 bases in between match TRBD2. Sequencing was carried out using blood. The sequence was collected from a girl aged 2-17 years with multiple sclerosis. The nucleotide sequence is given as TGTGTCAGCAGCCAAGAAGCTCGACTAGCGGACAATGAGCAGTTCTTC. The resulting protein is CVSSQEARLADNEQFF.